The entry that follows covers one T cell receptor (beta chain) sequence. Its cognate antigen is unknown. Profiling relied on immunoSEQ multiplex PCR, and the TCRdb table lists in-frame clones only, not all of them. The sample holds 150,000 to 200,000 clones, around 94% seen once. The sample comes from a study of T cell responses to AZD1222 COVID-19 vaccine. Trimming cost V 6 bases and J 0 bases, with 13 bases left between them. This CDR3 spans 14 amino acids. Germline values: CDR1 SQVTM, CDR2 ANQGSEA. General study points: Most donors were white British, females outnumbered males, and clonal diversity was possibly underestimated.

The TCR was taken from an adult in good health. The V and J genes are TRBV29-1 and TRBJ2-3; D is uncertain. The specimen comprised peripheral blood, sampled on day 0 of AZD1222 vaccination. Here the CDR3 reads CSVKVRASTDTQYF. Here the CDR3 DNA reads TGCAGCGTGAAGGTTAGGGCTAGCACAGATACGCAGTATTTT.